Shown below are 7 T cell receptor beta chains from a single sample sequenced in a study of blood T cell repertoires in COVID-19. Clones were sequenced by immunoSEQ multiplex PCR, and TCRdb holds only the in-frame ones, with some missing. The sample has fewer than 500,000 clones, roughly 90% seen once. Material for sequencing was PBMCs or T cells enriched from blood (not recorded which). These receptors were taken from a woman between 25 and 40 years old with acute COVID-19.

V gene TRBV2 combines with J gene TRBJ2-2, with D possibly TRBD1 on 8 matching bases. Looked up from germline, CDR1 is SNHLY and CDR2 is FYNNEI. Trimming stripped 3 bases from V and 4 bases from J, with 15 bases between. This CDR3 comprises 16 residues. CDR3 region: CASSERTGRGTGELFF. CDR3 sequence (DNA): TGTGCCAGCAGTGAGAGGACAGGGAGGGGCACCGGGGAGCTGTTTTTT.

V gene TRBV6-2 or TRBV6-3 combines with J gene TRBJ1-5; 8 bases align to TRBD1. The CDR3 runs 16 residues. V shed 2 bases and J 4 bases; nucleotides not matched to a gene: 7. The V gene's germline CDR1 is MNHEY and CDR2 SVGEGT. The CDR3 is CASSYPRQGKNQPQHF. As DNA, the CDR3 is TGTGCCAGCAGTTACCCAAGACAGGGGAAAAATCAGCCCCAGCATTTT.

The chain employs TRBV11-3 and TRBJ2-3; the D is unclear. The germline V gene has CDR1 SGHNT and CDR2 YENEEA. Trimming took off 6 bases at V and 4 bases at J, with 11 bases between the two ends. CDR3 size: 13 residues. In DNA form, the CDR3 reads TGTGCCAGCAGGGCTGGGCTCGCAGATACGCAGTATTTT. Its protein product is CASRAGLADTQYF.

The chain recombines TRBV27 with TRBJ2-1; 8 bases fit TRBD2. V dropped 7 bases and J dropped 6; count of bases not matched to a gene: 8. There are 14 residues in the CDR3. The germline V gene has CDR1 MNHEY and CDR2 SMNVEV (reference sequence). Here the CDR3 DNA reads TGTGCCAGCAACCCTCCGGGACTAGGCAATGAGCAGTTCTTC. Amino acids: CASNPPGLGNEQFF.

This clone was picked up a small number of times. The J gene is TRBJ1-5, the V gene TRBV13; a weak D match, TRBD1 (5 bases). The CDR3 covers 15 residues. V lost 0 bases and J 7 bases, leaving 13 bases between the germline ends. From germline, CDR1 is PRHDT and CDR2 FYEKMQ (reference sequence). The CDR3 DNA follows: TGTGCCAGCAGCTTAGGCCGTAAGGGGCAACAGCCCCAGCATTTT. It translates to CASSLGRKGQQPQHF.

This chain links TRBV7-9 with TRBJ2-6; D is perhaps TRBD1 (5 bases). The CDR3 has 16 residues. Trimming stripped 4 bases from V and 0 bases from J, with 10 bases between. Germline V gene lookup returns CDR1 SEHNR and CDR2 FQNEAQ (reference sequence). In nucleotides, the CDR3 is TGTGCCAGCAGCTCAATCACAGGCTCTGGGGCCAACGTCCTGACTTTC. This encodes CASSSITGSGANVLTF. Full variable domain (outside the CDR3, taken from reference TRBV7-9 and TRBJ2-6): DTGVSQNPRHKITKRGQNVTFRCDPISEHNRLYWYRQTLGQGPEFLTYFQNEAQLEKSRLLSDRFSAERPKGSFSTLEIQRTEQGDSAMYLCASSSITGSGANVLTFGAGSRLTVL.

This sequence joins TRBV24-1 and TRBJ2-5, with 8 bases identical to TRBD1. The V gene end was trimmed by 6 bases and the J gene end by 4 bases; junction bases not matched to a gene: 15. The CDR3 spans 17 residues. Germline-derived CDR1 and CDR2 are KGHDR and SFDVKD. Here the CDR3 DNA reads TGTGCCACCAGTCTAAGTCGCGGGACAGGAGCGTTAGAGACCCAGTACTTC. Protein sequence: CATSLSRGTGALETQYF.